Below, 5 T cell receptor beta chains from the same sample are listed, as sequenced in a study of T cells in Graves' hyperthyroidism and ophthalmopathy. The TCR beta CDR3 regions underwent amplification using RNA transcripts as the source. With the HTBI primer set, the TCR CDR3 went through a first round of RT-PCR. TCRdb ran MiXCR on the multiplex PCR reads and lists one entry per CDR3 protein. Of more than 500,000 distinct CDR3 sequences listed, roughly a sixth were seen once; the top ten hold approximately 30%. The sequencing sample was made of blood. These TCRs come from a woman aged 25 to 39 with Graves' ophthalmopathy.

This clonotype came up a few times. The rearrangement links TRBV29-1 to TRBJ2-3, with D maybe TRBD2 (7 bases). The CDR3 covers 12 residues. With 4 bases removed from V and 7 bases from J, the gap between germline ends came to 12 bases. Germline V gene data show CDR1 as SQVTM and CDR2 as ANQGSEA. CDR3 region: CSVAAGAYTQYF. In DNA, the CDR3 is TGCAGCGTTGCGGCGGGGGCTTATACGCAGTATTTT.

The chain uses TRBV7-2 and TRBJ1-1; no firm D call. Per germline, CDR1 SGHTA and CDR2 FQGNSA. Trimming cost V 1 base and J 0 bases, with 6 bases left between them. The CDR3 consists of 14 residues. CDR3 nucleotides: TGTGCCAGCAGCTTAGAGGAATTGAACACTGAAGCTTTCTTT. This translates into CASSLEELNTEAFF.

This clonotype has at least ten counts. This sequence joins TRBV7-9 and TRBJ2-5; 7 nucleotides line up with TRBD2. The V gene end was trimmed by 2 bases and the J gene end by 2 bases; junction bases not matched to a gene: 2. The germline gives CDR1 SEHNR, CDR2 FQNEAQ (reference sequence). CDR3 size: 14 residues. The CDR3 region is CASSLLAVQETQYF. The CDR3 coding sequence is TGTGCCAGCAGCTTACTAGCGGTACAAGAGACCCAGTACTTC.

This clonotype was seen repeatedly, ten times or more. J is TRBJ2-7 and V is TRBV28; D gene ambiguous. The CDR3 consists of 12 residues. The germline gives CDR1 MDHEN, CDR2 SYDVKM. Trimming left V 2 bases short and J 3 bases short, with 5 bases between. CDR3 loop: CASSLQLYEQYF. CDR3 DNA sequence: TGTGCCAGCAGTTTACAGCTCTACGAGCAGTACTTC.

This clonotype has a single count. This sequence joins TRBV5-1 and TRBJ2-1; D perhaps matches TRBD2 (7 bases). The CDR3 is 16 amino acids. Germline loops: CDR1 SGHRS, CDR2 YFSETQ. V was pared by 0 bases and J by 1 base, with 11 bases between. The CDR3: CASSLVGGVSYNEQFF. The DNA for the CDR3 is TGCGCCAGCAGCTTGGTAGGGGGGGTATCCTACAATGAGCAGTTCTTC.